This T cell receptor beta chain was documented in a study of CD8+CD57+ T cells in acquired aplastic anemia. Study background: The study obtained an average of around 3.4 ug of DNA from sorted CD4+ and CD8+ cells.

The germline V gene has CDR1 KGHDR and CDR2 SFDVKD. The J segment lost 3 bases and the V segment lost 5 bases, leaving 5 bases of the junction unmatched. The CDR3 loop spans 15 amino acids. As concerns this clonotype: What it binds is unknown.

TCR beta VDJ combinations and CDR3 sequences were profiled from genomic DNA. TCRdb fed the reads into MiXCR, producing one record per CDR3 protein. Among 200,000 or so distinct CDR3 sequences listed, 40% to 50% were seen once. The sequenced patients had an expansion of CD8+CD57+ cells seen by flow cytometry. Blood came from patients not yet given any therapy. Study-wide findings and caveats: Patients and controls shared 25 to 30 CD8+ CDR3 sequences.

This receptor was identified in a human donor with aplastic anemia. J is TRBJ1-5 and V is TRBV24-1; TRBD1 matches 8 bases. Sequenced input: sorted CD4+, CD8+, or CD8+CD57+ T cells (not recorded which) from PBMCs. This CDR3 is CATSGGQGLNQPQHF. CDR3 nucleotide sequence: TGTGCCACCAGTGGAGGACAGGGACTCAATCAGCCCCAGCATTTT.